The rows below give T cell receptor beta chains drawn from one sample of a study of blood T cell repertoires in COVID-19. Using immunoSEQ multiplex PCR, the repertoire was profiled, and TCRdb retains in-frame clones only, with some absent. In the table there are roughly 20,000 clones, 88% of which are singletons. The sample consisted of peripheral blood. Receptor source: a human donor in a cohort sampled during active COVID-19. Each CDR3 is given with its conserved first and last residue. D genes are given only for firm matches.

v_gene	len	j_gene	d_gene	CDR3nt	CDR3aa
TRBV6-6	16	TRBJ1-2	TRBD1	TGTGCCAGCAGTAAACTTGGGACAGGGAGCAACTATGGCTACACCTTC	CASSKLGTGSNYGYTF
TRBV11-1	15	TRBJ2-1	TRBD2	TGTGCCAGCAGGAAAAAGCGGGGGGGCTTCGATGAGCAGTTCTTC	CASRKKRGGFDEQFF
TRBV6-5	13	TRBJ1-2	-	TGTGCCAGCAAACGCACAGGATTCTATGGCTACACCTTC	CASKRTGFYGYTF
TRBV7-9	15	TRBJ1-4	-	TGTGCCAGCAGCTTAGGACTCAGGGAGGGGGAAAAACTGTTTTTT	CASSLGLREGEKLFF
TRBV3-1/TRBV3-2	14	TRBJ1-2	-	TGTGCCAGCAGCCAAGGACAGGCCAACTATGGCTACACCTTC	CASSQGQANYGYTF
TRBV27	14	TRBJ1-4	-	TGTGCCAGCAGTACCTGGGGGGAGAATGAAAAACTGTTTTTT	CASSTWGENEKLFF
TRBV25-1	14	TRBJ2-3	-	TGTGCCAGCAGTGAACAAGAGGCCACAGATACGCAGTATTTT	CASSEQEATDTQYF
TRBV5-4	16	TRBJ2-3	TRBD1	TGTGCCAGCAGCATCCCGACAGGGCGGTCCCCAGATACGCAGTATTTT	CASSIPTGRSPDTQYF
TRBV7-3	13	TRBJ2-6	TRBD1	TGTGCCATTAGAAGGGGGCCTTCCAACGTCCTGACTTTC	CAIRRGPSNVLTF
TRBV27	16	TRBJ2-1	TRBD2	TGTGCCAGCAGTTTAGGGACTAGCGGGGGATACAATGAGCAGTTCTTC	CASSLGTSGGYNEQFF
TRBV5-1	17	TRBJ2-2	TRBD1	TGCGCCAGCAGCTTCAACCCGGGACAGGGGATCACCGGGGAGCTGTTTTTT	CASSFNPGQGITGELFF
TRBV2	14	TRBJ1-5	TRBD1	TGTGCCAGCAGCTCGCTGACAGGGGGCCAGCCCCAGCATTTT	CASSSLTGGQPQHF